The subject of this entry is one T cell receptor beta chain. Its antigen is still unknown. These data come from a study of siplizumab effects on memory and regulatory T cells. Generated by immunoSEQ multiplex PCR, the TCRdb table keeps only in-frame clones and is missing some. The sample carries 65,000 to 70,000 clones, 80% to 90% recorded once. Study conclusions and caveats: Sequences below about 10^-5 frequency were poorly captured. As a result, only a minor fraction of alloreactive clones mapped to unstimulated subsets. Under siplizumab, an average approximately 71% of mappable alloreactive CD4+ clones were Treg-derived, compared with over 25% in controls.

V lost 0 bases to trimming and J lost 4 bases, with 9 bases between them. Per germline, CDR1 LGHNA and CDR2 YSLEER. The CDR3 is made up of 14 amino acids. The V and J genes are TRBV4-3 and TRBJ1-1; D is ambiguous. The sequence derives from a human donor in good health. Sequencing was performed on Tregs sorted from blood. CDR3 sequence (DNA): TGCGCCAGCAGCCAAGAGACTTACAGCACTGAAGCTTTCTTT. Translating it yields CASSQETYSTEAFF.